Listed here is a single T cell receptor beta chain. Its target is unknown. Germline lookup yields CDR1 GTSNPN and CDR2 SVGIG (reference sequence). V lost 3 bases to trimming and J lost 11 bases; unmatched junction nucleotides: 10. This CDR3 is built from 13 residues. The entry originates in a study of cytomegalovirus exposure and HLA in healthy donors. Points from the study as a whole: Earlier analysis found most TCR beta V segments productive about 87% or about 30% of the time.

In nominal health when sampled, donors likely had unrecorded immune exposures nonetheless. PCR was performed using 60 Vbeta and 13 Jbeta primers. Original analysis: Among the unique TCR beta chains that a later analysis counted, about 84 million in all, some 10 million were shared. Only in-frame clones appear in the TCRdb table, and some are missing; sequencing was by immunoSEQ multiplex PCR. For V, J and clone size, that table is used; D and trimming come from the DNA. The sample holds about 98,000 clones, about 80% seen once. Sequenced sample: PBMCs. The source is a man aged 18 to 30 in good health and CMV-seropositive. This rearrangement joins TRBV30 to TRBJ2-7; 10 nucleotides agree with TRBD1. CDR3 in DNA: TGTGCCTGGAGAGGGACAGGGGCCGGACCGGAGTACTTC. Translation: CAWRGTGAGPEYF.